This T cell receptor beta chain was captured by sequencing in a study of shared clonotypes between healthy human individuals. Study background: The donors, a couple of women and three men, were aged 18 to 49. Broader study findings: Non-shared clonotypes had lower generation probabilities than those shared by all four donors.

CDR1 is SGHNT, CDR2 YYREEE, per germline (reference sequence). The CDR3 has 15 residues. V lost 5 bases to trimming and J lost 3 bases, with 15 bases between them. Over several immunoSEQ plates, each subset's genomic DNA was distributed in even portions. Only in-frame clones appear in the TCRdb table, and some are missing; sequencing was by immunoSEQ multiplex PCR. The table shows 2.5 million or so clones, with around 90% occurring only once. On this clone: Antigen: not known.

The chain employs TRBV5-4 and TRBJ2-1, with D possibly being TRBD2 (5 bases). What was sequenced was naive CD4+ T cells sorted from blood. Stated subset: CD45RA+ positively selected. This TCR was sampled from a man aged 18 to 30 in good health. As DNA, the CDR3 is TGTGCCAGCAGTCTGGAGGCAGATAACTACAATGAGCAGTTCTTC. It encodes CASSLEADNYNEQFF.